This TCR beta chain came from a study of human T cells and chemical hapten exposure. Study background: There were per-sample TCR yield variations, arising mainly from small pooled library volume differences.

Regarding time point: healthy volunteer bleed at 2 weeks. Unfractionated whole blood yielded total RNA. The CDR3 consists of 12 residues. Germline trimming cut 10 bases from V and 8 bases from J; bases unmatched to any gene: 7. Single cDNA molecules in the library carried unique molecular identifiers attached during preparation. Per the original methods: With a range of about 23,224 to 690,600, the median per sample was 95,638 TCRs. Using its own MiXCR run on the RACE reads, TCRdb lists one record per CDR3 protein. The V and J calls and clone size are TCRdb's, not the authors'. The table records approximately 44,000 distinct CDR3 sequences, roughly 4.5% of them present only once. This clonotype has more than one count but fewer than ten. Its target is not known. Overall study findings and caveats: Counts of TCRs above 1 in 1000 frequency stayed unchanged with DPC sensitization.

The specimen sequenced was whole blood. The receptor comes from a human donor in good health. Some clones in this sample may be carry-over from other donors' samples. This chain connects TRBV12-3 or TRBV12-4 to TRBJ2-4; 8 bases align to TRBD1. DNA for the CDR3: TGTGCCATCGACAGGGGCGGCGACATTCAGTACTTC. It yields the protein CAIDRGGDIQYF.